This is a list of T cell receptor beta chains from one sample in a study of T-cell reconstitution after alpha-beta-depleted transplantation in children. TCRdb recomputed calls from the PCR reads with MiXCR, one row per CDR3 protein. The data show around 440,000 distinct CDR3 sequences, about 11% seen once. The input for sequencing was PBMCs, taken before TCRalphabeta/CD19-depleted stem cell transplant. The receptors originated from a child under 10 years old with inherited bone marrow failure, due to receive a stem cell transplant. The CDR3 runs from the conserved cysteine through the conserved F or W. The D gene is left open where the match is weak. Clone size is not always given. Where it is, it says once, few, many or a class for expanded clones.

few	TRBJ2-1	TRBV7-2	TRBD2	TGTGCCAGCAGCCCCTTGGCGGGAGCTAGGCACAATGAGCAGTTCTTC	CASSPLAGARHNEQFF
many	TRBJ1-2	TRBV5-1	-	TGCGCCAGCAACCCCTCAGTAGGGAGTAGGTATGGCTACACCTTC	CASNPSVGSRYGYTF
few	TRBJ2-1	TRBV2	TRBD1	TGTGCCAGCAGTGACCGAGACAGGGAGCTCAATGAGCAGTTCTTC	CASSDRDRELNEQFF
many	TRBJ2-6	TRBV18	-	TGTGCCAGCTCACCAACAGGGACACACTCTGGGGCCAACGTCCTGACTTTC	CASSPTGTHSGANVLTF
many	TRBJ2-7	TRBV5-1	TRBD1	TGCGCCAGCAGCCGTGGGACAGGGTCTCTCGAGCAGTACTTC	CASSRGTGSLEQYF
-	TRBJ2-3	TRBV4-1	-	TGCGCCAGCAGCCAAGACCCCGGAGTGCCTAGCACAGATACGCAGTATTTT	CASSQDPGVPSTDTQYF
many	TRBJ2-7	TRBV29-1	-	TGCAGCGTTGTCTCCGGGGGCTCCTACGAGCAGTACTTC	CSVVSGGSYEQYF
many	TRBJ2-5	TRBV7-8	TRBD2	TGTGCCAGCAGCCCCCAAGCGGGACGGCCCCAGTACTTC	CASSPQAGRPQYF
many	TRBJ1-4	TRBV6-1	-	TGTGCCAGCGCCCCCGGGGTTGGAAAACTGTTTTTT	CASAPGVGKLFF
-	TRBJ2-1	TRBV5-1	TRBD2	TGCGCCAGCAGCTTGGGGGCTAGCGGATATGCCATCTACAATGAGCAGTTCTTC	CASSLGASGYAIYNEQFF
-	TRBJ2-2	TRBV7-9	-	TGTGCCAGCAGCTTGTGGGCAACCGGGGAGCTGTTTTTT	CASSLWATGELFF
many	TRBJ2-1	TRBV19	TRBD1	TGTGCCAAAACAGGGGGTAGCAGGTATGAGCAGTTCTTC	CAKTGGSRYEQFF
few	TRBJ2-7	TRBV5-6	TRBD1	TGTGCCAGCAGCTCACGACCGGGACAGGTTGGCCTCTACGAGCAGTACTTC	CASSSRPGQVGLYEQYF
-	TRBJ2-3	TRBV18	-	TGTGCCAGCTCACCAAGGCCGGGGGAAAGCACAGATACGCAGTATTTT	CASSPRPGESTDTQYF
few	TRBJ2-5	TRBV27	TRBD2	TGTGCCAGCAGTCCAGAGCGGGAGAAGCCCTATCAAGAGACCCAGTACTTC	CASSPEREKPYQETQYF
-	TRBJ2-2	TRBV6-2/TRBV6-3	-	TGTGCCAGCCGGCGAACTAGTTTCACCGGGGAGCTGTTTTTT	CASRRTSFTGELFF
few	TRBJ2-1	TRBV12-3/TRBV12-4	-	TGTGCCAGCAGCCCCTACCTCCGGGACAACAACAATGAGCAGTTCTTC	CASSPYLRDNNNEQFF
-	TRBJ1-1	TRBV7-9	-	TGTGCCAGCAAGACACCCATGAACACTGAAGCTTTCTTT	CASKTPMNTEAFF
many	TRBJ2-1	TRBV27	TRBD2	TGTGCCAGCAGTTCGCTTTCGGGAGGGAGCTACAATGAGCAGTTCTTC	CASSSLSGGSYNEQFF
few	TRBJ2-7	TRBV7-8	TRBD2	TGTGCCAGCAGCTTAGAGGCTTACGGCGGGAGGGCCTACGAGCAGTACTTC	CASSLEAYGGRAYEQYF